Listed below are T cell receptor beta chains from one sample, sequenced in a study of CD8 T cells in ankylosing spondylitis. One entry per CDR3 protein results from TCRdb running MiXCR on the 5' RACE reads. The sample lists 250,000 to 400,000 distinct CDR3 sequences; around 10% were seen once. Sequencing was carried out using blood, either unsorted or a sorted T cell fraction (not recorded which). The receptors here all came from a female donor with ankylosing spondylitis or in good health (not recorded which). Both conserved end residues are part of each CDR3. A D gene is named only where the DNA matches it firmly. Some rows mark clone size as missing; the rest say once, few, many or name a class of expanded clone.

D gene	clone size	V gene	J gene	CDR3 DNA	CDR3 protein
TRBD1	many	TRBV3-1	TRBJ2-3	TGTGCCAGCAGCCTGAGGGGGCACACAGATACGCAGTATTTT	CASSLRGHTDTQYF
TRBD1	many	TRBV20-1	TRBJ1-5	TGCAGTGCTAGCTCGGGACAGGCAATTCAGCCCCAGCATTTT	CSASSGQAIQPQHF
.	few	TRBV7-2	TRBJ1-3	TGTGCCAGCAGCTTAGAGTTCGGGCAGGGCGGGACCATATATTTT	CASSLEFGQGGTIYF
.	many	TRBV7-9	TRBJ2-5	TGTGCCAGCAGCACAGGACGGACCCAAGAGACCCAGTACTTC	CASSTGRTQETQYF
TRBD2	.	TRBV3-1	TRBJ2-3	TGTGCCAGCAGCCATAGCGGGGGGCCGGATACGCAGTATTTT	CASSHSGGPDTQYF
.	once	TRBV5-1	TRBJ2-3	TGCGCCAGCAGCGAAGGCTCCACAAATACGCAGTATTTT	CASSEGSTNTQYF
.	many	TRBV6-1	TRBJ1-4	TGTGCCAGCAGTGAGCCGAGTGGACGTAGGAATGAAAAACTGTTTTTT	CASSEPSGRRNEKLFF
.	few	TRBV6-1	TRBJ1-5	TGTGCCAGCAGTACACCCCTTGGCGGGAGTCAGCCCCAGCATTTT	CASSTPLGGSQPQHF
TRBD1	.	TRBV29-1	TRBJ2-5	TGCAGCGTTAAAAAAAGTCCGGACAGGGGGGGAGAGACCCAGTACTTC	CSVKKSPDRGGETQYF
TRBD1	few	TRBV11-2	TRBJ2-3	TGTGCCAGCAGCTTAGGAGGACAGGCAGATACGCAGTATTTT	CASSLGGQADTQYF
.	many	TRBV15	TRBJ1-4	TGTGCCACCAGCAGAGATGGCCGGCATGATGAAAAACTGTTTTTT	CATSRDGRHDEKLFF
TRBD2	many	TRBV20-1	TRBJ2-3	TGCAGTGCAACGCCTAGCGGGGGGGCCACAGATACGCAGTATTTT	CSATPSGGATDTQYF
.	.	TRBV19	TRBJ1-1	TGTGCCAGTAGTGTGGGGTGGATGAACACTGAAGCTTTCTTT	CASSVGWMNTEAFF
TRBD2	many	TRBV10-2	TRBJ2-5	TGCGCCAGCAGTGCGACTAGCGGCCTCCAAGAGACCCAGTACTTC	CASSATSGLQETQYF
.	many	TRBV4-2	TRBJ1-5	TGTGCCAGCAGCCAAGATCGCCGCGGGCTTCAGCCCCAGCATTTT	CASSQDRRGLQPQHF
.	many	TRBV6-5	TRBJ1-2	TGTGCCAGCAGTTATGGTGTCGGCAACTATGGCTACACCTTC	CASSYGVGNYGYTF
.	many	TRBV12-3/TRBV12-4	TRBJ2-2	TGTGCCAGCAGTAGACAGGCCACCGGGGAGCTGTTTTTT	CASSRQATGELFF
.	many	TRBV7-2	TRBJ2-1	TGTGCCAGCAGCTTATTTAGGAATGAGCAGTTCTTC	CASSLFRNEQFF
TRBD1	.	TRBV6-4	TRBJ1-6	TGTGCCAGCAGTGAGGACAGGGGATCACCCCTCCACTTT	CASSEDRGSPLHF
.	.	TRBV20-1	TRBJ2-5	TGCAGTGCTAGAGATATGCAGCAGCAAGAGACCCAGTACTTC	CSARDMQQQETQYF
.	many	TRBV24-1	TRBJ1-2	TGTGCCACCAGTGATTGGGACGGAGATGGCTACACCTTC	CATSDWDGDGYTF
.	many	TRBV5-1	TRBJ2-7	TGCGCCAGCAGCCTCCCCCCCTCCTACGAGCAGTACTTC	CASSLPPSYEQYF